This record looks at one T cell receptor (beta chain) sequence and its context. Its antigen has not been determined. No much larger clone exists at a distance of one base, and base qualities are not known. Enrolling through a virtual design, the prospective study's participants ranged in age from roughly 18 to 89 years and lived across 20 to 30 United States geographic areas. In the prospective study, cohorts were assigned on the basis of participant-reported clinical history obtained from a screening survey and a study questionnaire. Recovered participants in ImmuneRACE Cohort 3 were defined by two consecutive negative NP/OP PCR tests, clearance by a healthcare professional, or resolution of symptoms. In the prospective study, whole blood, serum and a nasopharyngeal or oropharyngeal swab were collected from each participant by mobile phlebotomists. Over an approximately 2-month period, participants in the prospective study had the option of providing additional blood draws and questionnaires. Before DNA extraction, prospective study blood samples were shipped either frozen or at room temperature.

This record belongs to a study of blood T cell repertoires in COVID-19 (dated by TCRdb to about 2020). In terms of the full investigation: Samples from collaborators originated in the United States, Italy and Spain and spanned both the acute and convalescent phases of COVID-19. A freely available public database, intended as a resource for researchers studying the immune response to SARS-CoV-2, is where the repertoires were released. Nearly every sample came with metadata listing a de-identified subject ID, COVID-19 status, age in years and sex. Deeply sampled blood TCRbeta repertoires from subjects exposed to, actively infected with, or recovered from COVID-19 were included in the dataset. Samples were obtained from the ongoing ImmuneRACE study (first 160 participants) and from approximately 1,200 subjects provided by 6 global collaborators. Where available, HLA class I and class II types were obtained from metadata supplied by the sample provider rather than from assay-based typing. The material from the prospective study consisted of cDNA or gDNA derived from T cells, B-cell-depleted T cells, or PBMCs. The research as a whole found: Clinical and demographic metadata were provided uncurated, with the amount varying by source and participant.

Its CDR3 holds 19 amino acids, cysteine through phenylalanine. Kept here is only the CDR3 DNA, which spans 57 bases and is read in frame from base 1. CDR1 and CDR2, per the germline V gene, are SGHVS and FQNEAQ. V and J are truncated by 2 bases and 0 bases respectively, leaving an intervening sequence of 19 bases. TCRbeta CDR3 regions were amplified from genomic DNA using the immunoSEQ Assay, a bias-controlled multiplex PCR. For the original study's pipeline: The number of nucleated cells in each sample was estimated from the amplification of reference gene primers within the assay. To quantify the absolute abundance of each unique TCRbeta CDR3 rearrangement, sequence reads were collapsed and filtered. Productive Simpson clonality was computed per sample as the square root of Simpson's diversity index over productive rearrangements. TCRdb took over this immuneACCESS table, retaining in-frame rearrangements with V and J assigned. Such tables are incomplete; in checked studies, under half of the missing clones stem from an unresolved V gene, and the remainder is unexplained. D and trimming were read from the DNA, whereas the V and J calls and clone size are those reported in that table. The sample table lists some 300,000 clones, 88% of them with a count of one. The ten largest clones capture around 0.92% of the sample.

The sequencing sample was made of PBMCs or T cells enriched from blood (not recorded which). The rearranged segments are TRBV7-8 and TRBJ1-4; the D gene lacks a confident call. This clonotype was sampled from a woman aged 25 to 39 who had recovered from COVID-19. The sequenced DNA is TGTGCCAGCAGCTTACTTCAGGTCTGGGGAGCCGCAACTAATGAAAAACTGTTTTTT. This translates into CASSLLQVWGAATNEKLFF.